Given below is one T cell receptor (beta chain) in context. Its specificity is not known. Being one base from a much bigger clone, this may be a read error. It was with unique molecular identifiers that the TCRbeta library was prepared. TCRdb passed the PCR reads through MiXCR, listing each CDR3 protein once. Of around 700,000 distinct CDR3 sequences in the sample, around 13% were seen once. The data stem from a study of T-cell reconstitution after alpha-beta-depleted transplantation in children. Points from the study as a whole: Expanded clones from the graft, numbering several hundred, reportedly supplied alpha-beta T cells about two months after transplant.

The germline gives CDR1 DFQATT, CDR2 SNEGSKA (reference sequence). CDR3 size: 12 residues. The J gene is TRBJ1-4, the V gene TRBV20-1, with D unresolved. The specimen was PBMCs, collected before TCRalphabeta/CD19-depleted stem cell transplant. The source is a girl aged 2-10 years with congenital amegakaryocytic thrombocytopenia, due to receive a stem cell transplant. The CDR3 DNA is TGCGGTGCTGCCCGTGGGGATGAAAAACTGTTTTTT. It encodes CGAARGDEKLFF.